The T cell receptor (beta chain) described here comes from a study of blood T cells in healthy people across ages. Study context: There was about one barcoded beta molecule captured by template switching per two T cells. General study findings and limits: Roughly linear age-related decline in beta diversity appeared, significant by age roughly 40.

The table lists this clonotype with a few counts. Its antigen remains unknown. The people who gave samples were healthy Caucasians from Russia, aged roughly 6 to 90. Through a sample-barcoded 5' primer and a J-beta primer mix, a second PCR was run for roughly 6 to 12 cycles. Per sample, CDR3-containing paired-end reads numbered at least 3 million. Each CDR3 protein gets one entry after TCRdb re-called the 5' RACE reads with MiXCR. The data show about 760,000 distinct CDR3 sequences, around 50% seen once. The sample comprised blood. The TCR comes from a man aged 40-49 years in good health.

The CDR3 DNA sequence: TGCAGTGCTAGAGATAACACAGCCTCCGGTGAAAAACTGTTTTTT. This gives the protein CSARDNTASGEKLFF. The chain employs TRBV20-1 and TRBJ1-4; D gene unclear. CDR1 and CDR2 (germline): DFQATT, SNEGSKA (reference sequence). Trimming took off 0 bases at V and 7 bases at J, with 15 bases between the two ends. This CDR3 contains 15 residues.